Following are 28 T cell receptor beta chains from one sample sequenced in a study of blood T cells in healthy people across ages. With a J-beta primer mix and a sample-barcoded 5' primer, a second PCR ran 7 to 11 cycles. Via MiXCR, TCRdb re-called the 5' RACE reads, giving one row per CDR3 protein. The data contain about 680,000 distinct CDR3 sequences, approximately 49% of them singletons. The sequencing sample was made of blood. These receptors originate from a woman aged 55-69 years in good health.

The gene calls are TRBV6-5 and TRBJ2-2, with D perhaps TRBD1 (6 bases). V was cut by 6 bases and J by 4 bases, with 18 bases left in between. Germline V gives CDR1 MNHEY, CDR2 SVGAGI. This CDR3 region has 16 residues. CDR3 in amino acids: CASSLNRVSATGELFF. CDR3 nucleotides: TGTGCCAGCAGCCTCAACAGGGTCTCGGCCACCGGGGAGCTGTTTTTT.

The table lists this clonotype with a count of one. The chain carries TRBV20-1 and TRBJ2-2; tentatively, D is TRBD2 (6 bases). The germline V gene has CDR1 DFQATT and CDR2 SNEGSKA (reference sequence). CDR3 size: 17 residues. V lost 0 bases, J lost 7 bases, and 21 bases lay in between. CDR3 coding DNA: TGCAGTGCTAGAGACTTAGCGGTGAAGGGAAAGGGCGGGGAGCTGTTTTTT. The encoded protein is CSARDLAVKGKGGELFF.

The chain joins TRBV4-3 to TRBJ1-1; perhaps TRBD1 as D (5 bases). Germline V gene lookup returns CDR1 LGHNA and CDR2 YSLEER. Trimming stripped 5 bases from V and 8 bases from J, with 15 bases between. The CDR3 is made up of 13 amino acids. The CDR3 sequence is CASSWDVKTEAFF. DNA of the CDR3: TGCGCCAGCAGCTGGGACGTAAAGACGGAAGCTTTCTTT.

The chain employs TRBV4-2 and TRBJ2-7; D perhaps matches TRBD2 (5 bases). The CDR3 is 17 residues long. CDR1 and CDR2 (germline): LGHNA, YNFKEQ. V lost 2 bases and J 2 bases, leaving 19 bases between the germline ends. CDR3 loop: CASSQLAGLASPYEQYF. CDR3 bases: TGTGCCAGCAGCCAATTGGCCGGACTCGCTTCCCCCTACGAGCAGTACTTC.

The rearrangement uses TRBV7-9 and TRBJ2-7, with 8 bases lining up with TRBD2. CDR3 size: 16 residues. The trim removed 2 bases at V and 7 bases at J, leaving 13 bases unmatched. Germline V lookup: CDR1 SEHNR, CDR2 FQNEAQ (reference sequence). CDR3 residues: CASSLLTSGTYNEQYF. CDR3 DNA sequence: TGTGCCAGCAGCTTATTAACTAGCGGAACCTACAATGAGCAGTACTTC.

Notes on this clonotype: Sequence at one end of the junction differs from germline and may be a read error. This rearrangement joins TRBV5-1 to TRBJ2-1, with 8 bases identical to TRBD2. Germline V gives CDR1 SGHRS, CDR2 YFSETQ. The CDR3 length is 15 residues. The CDR3: CASSLLLAVNNEQFF. In DNA, the CDR3 is TGCGCCAGTAGCTTACTACTAGCGGTGAACAATGAGCAGTTCTTC.

Remarks on this clonotype: A much more abundant neighbour one base away suggests this may be a read error. The rearrangement links TRBV29-1 to TRBJ2-7; unclear D gene. Germline values: CDR1 SQVTM, CDR2 ANQGSEA. V was trimmed by 4 bases and J by 10 bases, leaving 17 bases between them. The CDR3 is 12 residues long. The CDR3 DNA follows: TGCAGCGTTGGAAACAATCAAGAGGCCCAGTACTTC. Protein: CSVGNNQEAQYF.

This chain joins TRBV6-4 and TRBJ1-1; 7 nucleotides agree with TRBD1. V was pared by 7 bases and J by 0 bases, with 11 bases of the junction left unmatched. CDR3 length: 16 residues. The germline CDR1 and CDR2 sequences are MRHNA and SNTAGT. CDR3 coding DNA: TGTGCCAGCATCCCTCAGGGGGAGCGACTGAACACTGAAGCTTTCTTT. This codes for CASIPQGERLNTEAFF.

The V and J genes are TRBV7-2 and TRBJ2-3; no clear D. Germline values: CDR1 SGHTA, CDR2 FQGNSA. V was shortened by 5 bases and J by 4 bases, with 7 bases between the two germline ends. The CDR3 is made up of 12 amino acids. The CDR3 bases are TGTGCCAGCAGCCAATATGCAGATACGCAGTATTTT. Amino acids: CASSQYADTQYF.

The CDR3 sequence: CSARGFDRGYTF. Written as DNA, the CDR3 is TGCAGTGCGCGTGGTTTTGATAGAGGCTACACCTTC. The V and J genes are TRBV20-1 and TRBJ1-2; D ambiguous. V lost 6 bases and J lost 8, with 16 bases in between. Germline values: CDR1 DFQATT, CDR2 SNEGSKA (reference sequence). The CDR3 is 12 residues long.

The V gene is TRBV21-1, the J gene TRBJ2-5; the table gives TRBD1 as D, unverified against the DNA. TRBV21-1 is tagged as a pseudogene. The CDR3 contains 17 residues. The CDR3 loop reads CASSKVKRTGTYNEQYF. Here the CDR3 DNA reads TGTGCCAGCAGCAAAGTCAAAAGGACAGGGACCTACAATGAGCAGTACTTC.

The chain employs TRBV9 and TRBJ2-2; D not resolved. CDR3 length: 15 amino acids. Deletions cut 1 base from V and 6 bases from J, with 13 bases between. Germline loops: CDR1 SGDLS, CDR2 YYNGEE. This CDR3 reads CASSVFERPAGELFF. CDR3 DNA: TGTGCCAGCAGCGTATTCGAGAGACCGGCCGGGGAGCTGTTTTTT.

The chain joins TRBV10-3 to TRBJ1-2, with D perhaps TRBD1 (5 bases). The length of the CDR3 is 14 residues. The V end lost 10 bases, the J end lost 7 bases, and 22 bases lay between the germline ends. Germline V gives CDR1 ENHRY, CDR2 SYGVKD. CDR3 in amino acids: CATRLAGITSGYTF. As DNA, the CDR3 is TGTGCCACCAGGTTGGCAGGGATAACAAGTGGCTACACCTTC.

This clonotype has only a few counts. CDR3 coding DNA: TGCGCCAGCAGCTCCCGACCGGGGCAAAAGGCAGAGACCCAGTACTTC. It yields the protein CASSSRPGQKAETQYF. This chain connects TRBV5-1 to TRBJ2-5; D possibly matches TRBD1 or TRBD2 (5 bases each). V was trimmed by 3 bases and J by 4 bases, leaving 19 bases between them. The CDR3 runs 16 residues. Germline CDR1 and CDR2: SGHRS and YFSETQ.

The chain is built from TRBV6-5 and TRBJ1-2; 8 bases agree with TRBD1. The CDR3 has 15 residues. V lost 6 bases to trimming and J lost 6 bases; unmatched junction nucleotides: 12. Germline-derived CDR1 and CDR2 are MNHEY and SVGAGI. The CDR3 nucleotides are TGTGCCAGCAGCCAGGGGTGGGCAGGGGGCAATGGCTACACCTTC. Translation: CASSQGWAGGNGYTF.

Details on this clonotype: A read error may be the cause here, since a much bigger clone is one base away. CDR3 DNA: TGTGCCAGCAGCTTATTCTCGTTCGGGACTAGCGGGAACGGGTGGGAGACCCAGTACTTC. Protein sequence: CASSLFSFGTSGNGWETQYF. The V gene is TRBV11-2, the J gene TRBJ2-5, with 13 bases matching TRBD2. Germline-derived CDR1 and CDR2 are SGHAT and FQNNGV. CDR3 size: 20 residues. V was pared by 2 bases and J by 5 bases, with 17 bases of the junction left unmatched.

The chain joins TRBV10-3 to TRBJ1-6; 10 bases agree with TRBD1. Germline loops: CDR1 ENHRY, CDR2 SYGVKD. With V trimmed by 5 bases and J by 10 bases, 5 bases remained unmatched. The CDR3 has 14 amino acids. CDR3 nucleotides: TGTGCCATCAGTTCGACAGGGGGCGAGTCACCCCTCCACTTT. This encodes CAISSTGGESPLHF.

The chain combines TRBV10-3 with TRBJ2-5, with TRBD2 matching 7 bases. Germline loops: CDR1 ENHRY, CDR2 SYGVKD. The CDR3 covers 17 residues. With 0 bases clipped from V and 11 bases from J, the junction kept 18 bases outside the gene matches. CDR3 protein: CAISESMASGDHKEQYF. For the CDR3, the DNA is TGTGCCATCAGTGAGTCGATGGCGAGCGGGGATCACAAGGAGCAGTACTTC.

This clonotype has just a few counts. This chain connects TRBV6-1 to TRBJ2-1; 10 nucleotides match TRBD1. The CDR3 runs to 17 residues. In germline, CDR1 is MNHNS, CDR2 SASEGT. V gave up 6 bases and J gave up 0 bases; unmatched junction bases: 8. CDR3 sequence: CASSILGQGPSYNEQFF. DNA of the CDR3: TGTGCCAGCAGCATACTGGGACAGGGGCCCTCCTACAATGAGCAGTTCTTC.

The V and J genes are TRBV15 and TRBJ2-1; possible D gene TRBD2, 6 bases. This CDR3 contains 15 residues. Germline CDR1 and CDR2: LNHNV and YYDKDF (reference sequence). Trimming stripped 0 bases from V and 6 bases from J, with 12 bases between. The CDR3 region has the DNA TGTGCCACCAGCAGAGATCACGGCGGGATCAATGAGCAGTTCTTC. This codes for CATSRDHGGINEQFF.

This clonotype was seen a single time. The chain combines TRBV20-1 with TRBJ1-4; 7 nucleotides agree with TRBD1. The CDR3 runs 15 residues. Looked up from germline, CDR1 is DFQATT and CDR2 is SNEGSKA (reference sequence). With V trimmed by 5 bases and J by 7 bases, 13 bases remained unmatched. The CDR3 nucleotides read TGCAGTGCTGGTCAATTGGGAGGGGGCAGTGAAAAACTGTTTTTT. Protein product: CSAGQLGGGSEKLFF.

V gene TRBV20-1 combines with J gene TRBJ2-3; 7 positions agree with TRBD2. The CDR3 contains 15 residues. V was clipped by 2 bases and J by 2 bases; unmatched bases: 7. Germline V lookup: CDR1 DFQATT, CDR2 SNEGSKA (reference sequence). The CDR3 here is CSARSGGYYTDTQYF. CDR3 nucleotide sequence: TGCAGTGCTAGATCCGGGGGGTATTACACAGATACGCAGTATTTT.

The rearrangement links TRBV6-2 or TRBV6-3 to TRBJ2-7, with a weak D call TRBD1 (6 bases). The germline V gene encodes CDR1 MNHEY and CDR2 SVGEGT. Trimming cost V 5 bases and J 3 bases, with 11 bases left between them. The CDR3 contains 13 residues. CDR3 nucleotides: TGTGCCAGCAGTCGTACAGGGATCTACGAGCAGTACTTC. It translates to CASSRTGIYEQYF.

In its sample, this clonotype was seen a few times. The chain combines TRBV4-2 with TRBJ2-3, with D perhaps matching TRBD2 (6 bases). The CDR3 covers 18 residues. Trimming shortened V by 0 bases and J by 2 bases, and 18 bases separated the two germline ends. Germline V gives CDR1 LGHNA, CDR2 YNFKEQ. CDR3 residues: CASSQESSSGSTTDTQYF. As DNA, the CDR3 is TGTGCCAGCAGCCAAGAATCGAGTAGCGGTTCGACCACAGATACGCAGTATTTT.

The V call is TRBV29-1, the J call TRBJ2-3; the match to TRBD2 covers 11 bases. Germline CDR1 SQVTM, CDR2 ANQGSEA. This CDR3 contains 14 residues. V lost 2 bases to trimming and J lost 3 bases; unmatched junction nucleotides: 1. CDR3 bases: TGCAGCGTTGAATCTAGCGGGAGGACAGATACGCAGTATTTT. It codes for CSVESSGRTDTQYF.

The V and J genes are TRBV11-2 and TRBJ1-1; D ambiguous. CDR1 is SGHAT, CDR2 FQNNGV, per germline. CDR3 length: 21 amino acids. Trimming pared 1 base from V and 1 base from J, leaving 28 bases between. The CDR3 bases are TGTGCCAGCAGCTTAGTGGGTATCGGGCGCCGAAGCCAGACTCCGAACACTGAAGCTTTCTTT. It codes for CASSLVGIGRRSQTPNTEAFF.

This clonotype was counted a few times. The V gene is TRBV6-6, the J gene TRBJ1-2; 9 positions agree with TRBD1. There are 16 residues in the CDR3. Germline lookup yields CDR1 MNHNY and CDR2 SVGAGI (reference sequence). V lost 2 bases, J lost 5 bases, and 9 bases stayed unmatched. CDR3 region: CASSYIPGQGVYGYTF. The DNA of the CDR3 is TGTGCCAGCAGTTACATACCGGGACAGGGTGTTTATGGCTACACCTTC.

This clonotype was picked up many times. V is TRBV20-1 and J is TRBJ1-1, with TRBD1 matching over 10 bases. CDR3 length: 15 amino acids. Per germline, CDR1 DFQATT and CDR2 SNEGSKA (reference sequence). V gave up 2 bases and J gave up 4 bases; unmatched junction bases: 7. CDR3 DNA: TGCAGTGCTAGACGACAGGGGGCAAGGGGCACTGAAGCTTTCTTT. It is translated as CSARRQGARGTEAFF.